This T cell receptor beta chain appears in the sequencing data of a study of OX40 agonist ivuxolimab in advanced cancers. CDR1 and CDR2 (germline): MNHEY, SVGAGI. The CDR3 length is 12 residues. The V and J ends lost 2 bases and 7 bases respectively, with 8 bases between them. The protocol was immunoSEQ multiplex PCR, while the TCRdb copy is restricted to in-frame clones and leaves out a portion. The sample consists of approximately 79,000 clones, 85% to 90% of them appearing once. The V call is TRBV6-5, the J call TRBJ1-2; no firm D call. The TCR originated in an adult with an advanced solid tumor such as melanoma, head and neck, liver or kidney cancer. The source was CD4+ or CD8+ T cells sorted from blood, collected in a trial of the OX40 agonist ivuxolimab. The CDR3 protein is CASSYDGVGYTF. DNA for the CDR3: TGTGCCAGCAGTTACGATGGGGTTGGCTACACCTTC.